One and the same sample provided the 17 T cell receptor beta chains below, sequenced in a study of OX40 agonist ivuxolimab in advanced cancers. The protocol was immunoSEQ multiplex PCR, while the TCRdb copy is restricted to in-frame clones and leaves out a portion. Of about 20,000 clones in the sample, 83% were seen once. The source material was CD4+ or CD8+ T cells sorted from blood, sampled in a trial of the OX40 agonist ivuxolimab. These receptors all stem from an adult with an advanced solid tumor such as melanoma, head and neck, liver or kidney cancer.

In DNA form, the CDR3 reads TGTGCCAGCAGCCCCACCGGGACAGGGTATGTCGAGCAGTACTTC. Its translation is CASSPTGTGYVEQYF. The chain recombines TRBV7-6 with TRBJ2-7, with 9 bases fitting TRBD1. The CDR3 length is 15 residues. CDR1 is SGHVS and CDR2 is FNYEAQ in the germline V gene. The junction had 11 bases not matched to a gene; V was cut back by 5 bases and J by 6 bases.

V is TRBV10-1 and J is TRBJ2-1; 8 bases line up with TRBD1. V dropped 2 bases and J dropped 2; count of bases not matched to a gene: 8. This CDR3 contains 17 residues. Germline CDR1 WNHNN, CDR2 SYGVQD (reference sequence). This CDR3 reads CASSEDGQGLTYNEQFF. CDR3 sequence (DNA): TGCGCCAGCAGTGAGGACGGACAGGGTTTGACCTACAATGAGCAGTTCTTC.

The chain has TRBV11-2 and TRBJ2-7; D is perhaps TRBD2 (5 bases). Germline V gene lookup returns CDR1 SGHAT and CDR2 FQNNGV. Trimming removed 3 bases from V and 0 bases from J, with 15 bases in between. The CDR3 length is 16 residues. Here the CDR3 DNA reads TGTGCCAGCAGCTTCAGCCTAGCAGATAGCTCCTACGAGCAGTACTTC. As protein: CASSFSLADSSYEQYF. The whole variable domain, filled in from reference TRBV11-2 and TRBJ2-7, reads EAGVAQSPRYKIIEKRQSVAFWCNPISGHATLYWYQQILGQGPKLLIQFQNNGVVDDSQLPKDRFSAERLKGVDSTLKIQPAKLEDSAVYLCASSFSLADSSYEQYFGPGTRLTVT.

J is TRBJ2-1 and V is TRBV19; TRBD2 agrees at 9 bases. The CDR3 covers 15 residues. CDR1 and CDR2 (germline): LNHDA, SQIVND (reference sequence). Trimming at V came to 3 bases and at J to 5 bases, leaving 5 bases not matched to a gene. The CDR3 DNA sequence: TGTGCCAGTAGTATTTTGCTAGCGGGGAACAATGAGCAGTTCTTC. This translates into CASSILLAGNNEQFF.

The chain is built from TRBV28 and TRBJ1-2; 8 bases are a match to TRBD1. Per germline, CDR1 MDHEN and CDR2 SYDVKM. V dropped 4 bases and J dropped 5; count of bases not matched to a gene: 9. There are 15 residues in the CDR3. Here the CDR3 DNA reads TGTGCCAGCAGTTCCTCGGACAGGGTGGGGTATGGCTACACCTTC. Encoded protein: CASSSSDRVGYGYTF.

V and J are TRBV10-3 and TRBJ2-7; 13 nucleotides align to TRBD2. The ends lost 0 bases at V and 5 bases at J; junction bases unmatched: 10. The germline V gene encodes CDR1 ENHRY and CDR2 SYGVKD. The CDR3 totals 18 residues. As DNA, the CDR3 is TGTGCCATCAGTGAGTCAGGACTAGCGGGAGTAAGGGAAAACGAGCAGTACTTC. Its translation: CAISESGLAGVRENEQYF.

J is TRBJ1-2 and V is TRBV5-4; D is undetermined. The CDR3 has 13 amino acids. Trimming shortened V by 0 bases and J by 0 bases, and 3 bases separated the two germline ends. CDR1 and CDR2 from the germline V gene are SGHNT and YYREEE (reference sequence). CDR3 in amino acids: CASSLATNYGYTF. The CDR3 DNA follows: TGTGCCAGCAGCTTGGCCACTAACTATGGCTACACCTTC.

The rearrangement links TRBV4-3 to TRBJ2-7, with a possible D match to TRBD2 (5 bases). Between the trimmed V and J ends, which lost 4 bases and 4 bases, there was a span of 14 bases. This CDR3 is built from 14 residues. Germline V lookup: CDR1 LGHNA, CDR2 YSLEER. In DNA form, the CDR3 reads TGCGCCAGCAGCCCCTCGGGCTCGGGGTACGAGCAGTACTTC. Encoded protein: CASSPSGSGYEQYF.

The CDR3 DNA is TGTGCCAGCAGCTTAAGTCGGGACGCACCGAACACCGGGGAGCTGTTTTTT. Residues: CASSLSRDAPNTGELFF. The chain carries TRBV7-2 and TRBJ2-2; D could derive from TRBD1 or TRBD2 (5 bases each). The germline V gene has CDR1 SGHTA and CDR2 FQGNSA. The CDR3 has 17 residues. Trimming left V 2 bases short and J 0 bases short, with 13 bases between.

The chain employs TRBV4-3 and TRBJ2-7, with 7 positions matching TRBD2. The junction had 6 bases not matched to a gene; V was cut back by 0 bases and J by 4 bases. This CDR3 is built from 15 residues. Germline values: CDR1 LGHNA, CDR2 YSLEER. The CDR3 DNA follows: TGCGCCAGCAGCCAAGAGGCGGGGGAAAGTTACGAGCAGTACTTC. Protein product: CASSQEAGESYEQYF.

V usage is TRBV9 and J usage is TRBJ2-1; D gene uncertain. This CDR3 has 14 residues. V was trimmed by 0 bases and J by 3 bases, leaving 7 bases between them. Germline assignment: CDR1 SGDLS and CDR2 YYNGEE. The CDR3 DNA reads as TGTGCCAGCAGCGTAGAAGGCATCTACAATGAGCAGTTCTTC. This sequence encodes CASSVEGIYNEQFF.

The chain links TRBV6-6 to TRBJ1-1; D remains unclear. V shed 9 bases and J shed 0 bases, with 11 bases lying between them. The germline gives CDR1 MNHNY, CDR2 SVGAGI (reference sequence). The CDR3 covers 13 residues. The DNA for the CDR3 is TGTGCCAGTATTCCGCCACTGAACACTGAAGCTTTCTTT. Translating gives CASIPPLNTEAFF.

The V gene is TRBV19, the J gene TRBJ2-7; 12 bases agree with TRBD2. CDR3 length: 15 amino acids. V dropped 5 bases and J dropped 0; count of bases not matched to a gene: 2. Looked up from germline, CDR1 is LNHDA and CDR2 is SQIVND (reference sequence). In nucleotides, the CDR3 is TGTGCCAGTAGTCCGACTAGCGGGGGCTCCTACGAGCAGTACTTC. This sequence encodes CASSPTSGGSYEQYF.

The rearrangement uses TRBV28 and TRBJ2-3; the match to TRBD2 covers 8 bases. Looked up from germline, CDR1 is MDHEN and CDR2 is SYDVKM. The CDR3 extends over 16 amino acids. The V gene end was trimmed by 2 bases and the J gene end by 3 bases; junction bases not matched to a gene: 7. The CDR3 is CASSLSFAGGTDTQYF. CDR3 in DNA: TGTGCCAGCAGTTTAAGTTTCGCGGGGGGTACAGATACGCAGTATTTT.

The chain is built from TRBV4-3 and TRBJ2-7; the D is unclear. V was shortened by 2 bases and J by 2 bases, with 7 bases between the two germline ends. CDR1 and CDR2 from the germline V gene are LGHNA and YSLEER. The CDR3 runs 13 residues. CDR3: CASSQSITYEQYF. Here the CDR3 DNA reads TGCGCCAGCAGCCAAAGCATAACCTACGAGCAGTACTTC.

V usage is TRBV5-1 and J usage is TRBJ2-3; 9 bases align to TRBD1. CDR1 and CDR2 from the germline V gene are SGHRS and YFSETQ. The CDR3 has 16 residues. With V trimmed by 0 bases and J by 2 bases, 4 bases remained unmatched. DNA of the CDR3: TGCGCCAGCAGCTTGGGACAGGGGGAACTCACAGATACGCAGTATTTT. This sequence encodes CASSLGQGELTDTQYF.

The V call is TRBV15, the J call TRBJ2-1; possibly TRBD2 for D (5 bases). This CDR3 contains 15 residues. Trimming stripped 5 bases from V and 1 base from J, with 12 bases between. The V gene's germline CDR1 is LNHNV and CDR2 YYDKDF (reference sequence). The CDR3 sequence is CATSRSSASYNEQFF. The CDR3 bases are TGTGCCACCAGCCGGAGTAGCGCTTCCTACAATGAGCAGTTCTTC.